These 16 T cell receptor beta chains were all obtained from the same sample, sequenced in a study of blood T cell repertoires in COVID-19. The data were produced by immunoSEQ multiplex PCR, yet TCRdb's version contains in-frame clones alone and is incomplete. The sample has 70,000 to 85,000 clones, approximately 80% seen once; the top ten hold about 10%. The sample taken for sequencing was peripheral blood. Every receptor here comes from a human donor in a cohort sampled during active COVID-19.

This rearrangement joins TRBV28 to TRBJ2-7; TRBD1 agrees at 9 bases. From germline, CDR1 is MDHEN and CDR2 SYDVKM. The CDR3 is 14 residues long. Trimming at V came to 5 bases and at J to 5 bases, leaving 7 bases not matched to a gene. DNA for the CDR3: TGTGCCAGCAGTGCCTGGGACAGGGCCCACGAGCAGTACTTC. It codes for CASSAWDRAHEQYF.

J is TRBJ2-5 and V is TRBV11-3; perhaps TRBD2 as D (5 bases). Looked up from germline, CDR1 is SGHNT and CDR2 is YENEEA. The CDR3 has 15 amino acids. Trimming stripped 6 bases from V and 5 bases from J, with 19 bases between. The CDR3 DNA reads as TGTGCCAGCAGGGGTCGTATGGGTATAGCGGAGACCCAGTACTTC. Translation gives CASRGRMGIAETQYF.

This clone was recorded a few times. This chain connects TRBV7-3 to TRBJ2-3, with 8 nucleotides matching TRBD1. The CDR3 is 16 residues long. Germline assignment: CDR1 SGHTA and CDR2 FQGTGA. J gave up 0 bases and V 5 bases, and 7 bases lay outside the gene matches. The CDR3 DNA sequence: TGTGCCAGCAGCCGATTTGGACAGGGTAGCACAGATACGCAGTATTTT. Its protein is CASSRFGQGSTDTQYF.

V and J are TRBV5-1 and TRBJ1-2; D remains ambiguous. CDR1 is SGHRS and CDR2 is YFSETQ in the germline V gene. Trimming shortened V by 4 bases and J by 6 bases, and 13 bases separated the two germline ends. This CDR3 is 13 amino acids long. DNA for the CDR3: TGCGCCAGCAGCCCCCAGGCTTCGGATGGCTACACCTTC. Its translation is CASSPQASDGYTF.

The rearrangement uses TRBV5-1 and TRBJ2-7; D gene ambiguous. CDR1 is SGHRS, CDR2 YFSETQ, per germline. V lost 2 bases to trimming and J lost 2 bases, with 8 bases between them. CDR3 size: 13 residues. CDR3 residues: CASSFGTAYEQYF. As DNA, the CDR3 is TGCGCCAGCAGCTTTGGTACAGCCTACGAGCAGTACTTC.

The rearrangement links TRBV10-2 to TRBJ1-5; maybe TRBD1 (5 bases). This CDR3 is 13 amino acids long. Germline CDR1 WSHSY, CDR2 SAAADI. Trimming took 6 bases from V and 0 from J, leaving 6 bases between them. The CDR3 sequence: CASSQGSNQPQHF. In DNA form, the CDR3 reads TGCGCCAGCAGCCAGGGTAGCAATCAGCCCCAGCATTTT.

CDR3 in amino acids: CASSWTGGGEGYTF. The CDR3 region has the DNA TGCGCCAGCAGCTGGACCGGGGGAGGAGAGGGCTACACCTTC. This rearrangement joins TRBV5-1 to TRBJ1-2, with a weak D call TRBD1 (5 bases). The germline V gene has CDR1 SGHRS and CDR2 YFSETQ. The CDR3 is 14 residues long. V shed 3 bases and J shed 8 bases, with 17 bases lying between them.

This clone was picked up one time. The chain uses TRBV6-5 and TRBJ2-1; 7 bases are a match to TRBD2. Looked up from germline, CDR1 is MNHEY and CDR2 is SVGAGI. After removal of 7 bases from V and 0 bases from J, the junction contained 3 bases not matched to a gene. This CDR3 has 14 residues. The CDR3 sequence is CASTRGSSYNEQFF. For the CDR3, the DNA is TGTGCCAGCACGCGGGGGAGCTCCTACAATGAGCAGTTCTTC.

The chain combines TRBV19 with TRBJ2-2; no clear D gene. This CDR3 is 14 amino acids long. The germline CDR1 and CDR2 sequences are LNHDA and SQIVND (reference sequence). The V end was cut by 5 bases, the J end by 0 bases, with 7 bases between. The CDR3 nucleotides are TGTGCCAGTAGTCGTCAGTCGAACACCGGGGAGCTGTTTTTT. Amino acid sequence: CASSRQSNTGELFF.

The genes are TRBV6-5 and TRBJ2-3, with D possibly TRBD2 on 6 matching bases. This CDR3 has 15 residues. Trimming shortened V by 0 bases and J by 4 bases, and 11 bases separated the two germline ends. Germline assignment: CDR1 MNHEY and CDR2 SVGAGI. CDR3 DNA: TGTGCCAGCAGTTACTCCCCTCGACTAGCAGATACGCAGTATTTT. Protein: CASSYSPRLADTQYF.

This chain connects TRBV25-1 to TRBJ1-1; D gene uncertain. Trimming took off 7 bases at V and 5 bases at J, with 17 bases between the two ends. This CDR3 contains 14 residues. The germline CDR1 and CDR2 sequences are MGHDK and SYGVNS. CDR3 nucleotide sequence: TGTGCCAGCACCCCTCCGTTAGCGGAGACTGAAGCTTTCTTT. Its translation: CASTPPLAETEAFF.

V and J are TRBV3-1 (or the pseudogene TRBV3-2) and TRBJ2-5, with 7 bases aligning to TRBD2. This CDR3 has 11 residues. Looked up from germline, CDR1 is LGHDT and CDR2 is YNNKEL (reference sequence). The V segment lost 5 bases and the J segment 10 bases; nucleotides outside the gene matches: 4. The CDR3: CASSGGGNQYF. CDR3 sequence (DNA): TGTGCCAGCAGCGGGGGGGGTAACCAGTACTTC.

The rearrangement joins TRBV1 to TRBJ2-1; TRBD2, the D gene given by the table, was not confirmed from the DNA. TRBV1 is termed a pseudogene. CDR3 length: 17 residues. CDR3 residues: CTSSQPPTSGDYNEQFF. The CDR3, as DNA: TGCACCAGCAGCCAACCTCCCACTAGCGGAGACTACAATGAGCAGTTCTTC.

J is TRBJ2-5 and V is TRBV5-8; 7 bases fit TRBD2. Germline V CDR1 and CDR2: SGHTS, YDEGEE. The CDR3 loop spans 14 amino acids. Trimming removed 1 base from V and 5 bases from J; junction bases left unmatched: 5. The CDR3 DNA sequence: TGTGCCAGCAGCTTGTCGCGGGGGTGGGAGACCCAGTACTTC. It translates to CASSLSRGWETQYF.

This chain links TRBV6-4 with TRBJ2-3; 8 positions agree with TRBD2. Germline V gives CDR1 MRHNA, CDR2 SNTAGT. The CDR3 totals 15 residues. With V trimmed by 4 bases and J by 0 bases, 3 bases remained unmatched. Here the CDR3 reads CASSVTGGSTDTQYF. In DNA, the CDR3 is TGTGCCAGCAGTGTTACGGGAGGGAGCACAGATACGCAGTATTTT.

The gene calls are TRBV5-4 and TRBJ2-1; tentatively, D is TRBD2 (6 bases). The germline gives CDR1 SGHNT, CDR2 YYREEE (reference sequence). The CDR3 length is 15 residues. Trimming removed 4 bases from V and 0 bases from J, with 11 bases in between. The chain's CDR3 is CASSLDGSSYNEQFF. In DNA form, the CDR3 reads TGTGCCAGCAGCCTGGACGGGAGCTCCTACAATGAGCAGTTCTTC.